Below, 5 T cell receptor beta chains from the same sample are listed, as sequenced in a study of blood T cell repertoires in COVID-19. Here immunoSEQ multiplex PCR was the method, and the copy in TCRdb shows in-frame clones only, minus some. The sample holds some 99,000 clones, around 84% seen once. Source material: peripheral blood. These receptors were collected from an older woman in a cohort sampled during active or convalescent COVID-19.

The rearrangement uses TRBV10-3 and TRBJ2-7; D possibly corresponds to TRBD1 (6 bases). CDR1 is ENHRY, CDR2 SYGVKD, per germline. Deletions cut 7 bases from V and 4 bases from J, with 14 bases between. The CDR3 contains 13 residues. CDR3: CAIKAGDAYEQYF. For the CDR3, the DNA is TGTGCCATCAAGGCAGGGGACGCGTACGAGCAGTACTTC.

The chain recombines TRBV6-5 with TRBJ2-7; 8 bases are shared with TRBD2. Germline trimming cut 0 bases from V and 1 base from J; bases unmatched to any gene: 2. CDR1 and CDR2 from the germline V gene are MNHEY and SVGAGI. CDR3 length: 15 residues. As DNA, the CDR3 is TGTGCCAGCAGTTACTCGGGACTAGGGTCCTACGAGCAGTACTTC. This translates into CASSYSGLGSYEQYF.

This rearrangement joins TRBV12-5 to TRBJ1-2, with 9 bases identical to TRBD1. V gave up 5 bases and J gave up 4 bases; unmatched junction bases: 5. The CDR3 runs 14 residues. Germline V gives CDR1 LGHNT, CDR2 FRNRAP. The CDR3 sequence: CASGAGTGPYGYTF. In DNA form, the CDR3 reads TGTGCTAGTGGTGCCGGGACAGGGCCCTATGGCTACACCTTC.

J is TRBJ2-6 and V is TRBV6-6; the D is unclear. The ends were cut back, 7 bases at V and 0 bases at J, with 7 bases in the middle. This CDR3 is 14 amino acids long. Germline V gene lookup returns CDR1 MNHNY and CDR2 SVGAGI (reference sequence). For the CDR3, the DNA is TGTGCCAGCATCCAATTCTCTGGGGCCAACGTCCTGACTTTC. Encoded protein: CASIQFSGANVLTF.

The rearrangement links TRBV12-3 or TRBV12-4 to TRBJ2-3, with 8 bases that match TRBD2. Unmatched junction bases numbered 4, after V lost 3 bases and J lost 8 bases. The CDR3 covers 13 residues. Here the CDR3 reads CASSFSGGVTQYF. The CDR3 DNA follows: TGTGCCAGCAGTTTTTCGGGGGGGGTTACGCAGTATTTT.